This T cell receptor (beta chain) was profiled in a study of blood T cell repertoires in COVID-19 (dated by TCRdb to 2018 to 2021). Background on the whole study: Collaborator samples came from the United States, Italy and Spain and covered acute and convalescent phases of COVID-19. The dataset comprised deeply sampled blood TCRbeta repertoires from subjects exposed to, actively infected with, or recovered from COVID-19. The samples were drawn from two sources: the first 160 participants of the ongoing ImmuneRACE study, and 1,200 or so subjects contributed by 6 global collaborators. Where HLA class I and class II types were available, the types were taken from metadata supplied by the sample provider, not from assay-based typing. Sample metadata almost always included a de-identified subject ID, COVID-19 status, age in years and sex. The repertoires were released in a freely available public database meant as a resource for research on the immune response to SARS-CoV-2. The prospective study material was composed of cDNA or gDNA derived from T cells, B-cell-depleted T cells, or PBMCs.

This clone showed up just once. It has no known antigen specificity. Base qualities are missing; no much larger clone stands one base away. The germline V gene (reference sequence) sets CDR1 to LNHNV and CDR2 to YYDKDF. Clipping removes 5 bases from V and 4 bases from J, with 10 as the unmatched junction base count. The CDR3 measures 16 amino acids from cysteine to phenylalanine. CDR3 DNA is the only sequence kept; it has 48 bases, read in frame from the first base. Collaborating institutions collected whole blood in K2EDTA tubes following their own protocols. For TCRbeta analysis, collaborators shipped samples in one of three forms: frozen whole blood, isolated PBMCs, or DNA extracted from either of those sample types. TCRbeta CDR3 regions were amplified from genomic DNA using the immunoSEQ Assay, a bias-controlled multiplex PCR. Per the original workflow: The number of nucleated cells in each sample was estimated from the amplification of reference gene primers within the assay. Sequence reads were collapsed and filtered to measure the absolute abundance of every unique TCRbeta CDR3 rearrangement. For each sample, productive Simpson clonality was calculated as the square root of Simpson's diversity index across productive rearrangements. TCRdb carries this immuneACCESS record with in-frame sequences only. Its versions omit some clonotypes, under half of them owing to an unresolved V gene in the studies checked, with the rest unexplained. The V and J calls and clone size are taken from that table; D and trimming were inferred from the DNA. This sample gives about 54,000 clones in total; 90% of them show up just once. The ten largest clones add up to 8.4% of the sample.

Broader findings and caveats from the paper: How much clinical and demographic metadata was included differed by source and by participant, and the metadata was provided uncurated.

Specimen: peripheral blood. This receptor was identified in a woman in her 40s with active COVID-19. The chain links TRBV15 with TRBJ1-5; 8 of the junction bases match TRBD1. The CDR3 in this case is CATSEDRGIWNQPQHF. Here is the DNA: TGTGCCACCAGCGAAGACAGGGGAATATGGAATCAGCCCCAGCATTTT.